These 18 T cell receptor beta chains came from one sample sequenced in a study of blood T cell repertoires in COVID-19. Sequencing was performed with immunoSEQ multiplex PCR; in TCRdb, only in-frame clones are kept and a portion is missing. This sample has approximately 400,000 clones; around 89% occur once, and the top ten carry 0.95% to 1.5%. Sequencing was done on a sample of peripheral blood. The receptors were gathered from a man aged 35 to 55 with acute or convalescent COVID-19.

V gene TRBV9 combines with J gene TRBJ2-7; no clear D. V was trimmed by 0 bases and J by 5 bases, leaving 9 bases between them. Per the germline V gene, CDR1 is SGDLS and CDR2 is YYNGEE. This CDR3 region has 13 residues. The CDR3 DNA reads TGTGCCAGCAGCGTAGGGCTAGTCGACGAGCAGTACTTC. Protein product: CASSVGLVDEQYF.

CDR3 in amino acids: CASSELQVISEAFF. CDR3 bases: TGTGCCAGCAGTGAATTACAGGTCATCTCTGAAGCTTTCTTT. V usage is TRBV6-1 and J usage is TRBJ1-1; D is perhaps TRBD1 (5 bases). CDR1 MNHNS and CDR2 SASEGT come from the germline V gene. V was shortened by 2 bases and J by 6 bases, with 13 bases between the two germline ends. The CDR3 contains 14 residues.

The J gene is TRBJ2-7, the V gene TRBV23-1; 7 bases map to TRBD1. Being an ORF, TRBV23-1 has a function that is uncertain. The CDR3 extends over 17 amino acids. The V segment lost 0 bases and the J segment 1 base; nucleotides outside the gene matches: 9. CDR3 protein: CASSQSRTGTESYEQYF. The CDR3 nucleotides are TGCGCCAGCAGTCAATCTCGTACAGGGACAGAGTCCTACGAGCAGTACTTC.

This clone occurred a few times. The CDR3 DNA reads TGTGCCAGCAGCTCCCCTCATCCCGGGACTAGCGGATCTTACAATGAGCAGTTCTTC. It yields the protein CASSSPHPGTSGSYNEQFF. The chain employs TRBV7-8 and TRBJ2-1, with 11 positions matching TRBD2. The CDR3 covers 19 residues. The germline V gene has CDR1 SGHVS and CDR2 FQNEAQ. V gave up 4 bases and J gave up 4 bases; unmatched junction bases: 15.

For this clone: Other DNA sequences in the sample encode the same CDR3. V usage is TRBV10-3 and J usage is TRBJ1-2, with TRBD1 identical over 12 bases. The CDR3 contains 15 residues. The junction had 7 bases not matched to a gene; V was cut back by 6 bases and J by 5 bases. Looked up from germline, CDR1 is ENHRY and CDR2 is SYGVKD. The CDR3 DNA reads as TGTGCCATCAGCGCTCCGGGACAGGGGGCTTATGGCTACACCTTC. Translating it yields CAISAPGQGAYGYTF.

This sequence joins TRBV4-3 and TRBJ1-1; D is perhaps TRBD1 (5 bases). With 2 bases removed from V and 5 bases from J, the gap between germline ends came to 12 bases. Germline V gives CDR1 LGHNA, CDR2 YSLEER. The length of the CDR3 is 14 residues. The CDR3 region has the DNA TGCGCCAGCAGCCAATCCAGGGTGGGGACTGAAGCTTTCTTT. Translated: CASSQSRVGTEAFF.

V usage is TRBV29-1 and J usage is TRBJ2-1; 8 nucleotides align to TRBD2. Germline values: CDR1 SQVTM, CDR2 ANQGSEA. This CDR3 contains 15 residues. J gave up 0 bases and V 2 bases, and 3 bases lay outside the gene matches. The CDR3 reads CSVERSGSSYNEQFF. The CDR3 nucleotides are TGCAGCGTTGAAAGAAGCGGGAGCTCCTACAATGAGCAGTTCTTC.

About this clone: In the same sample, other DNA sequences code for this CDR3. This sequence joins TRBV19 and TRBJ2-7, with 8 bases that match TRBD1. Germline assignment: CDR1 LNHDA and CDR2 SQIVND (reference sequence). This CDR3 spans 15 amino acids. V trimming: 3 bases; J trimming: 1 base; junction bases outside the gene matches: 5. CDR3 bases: TGTGCCAGTAGTATGGGGACAGGCGGTTCCTACGAGCAGTACTTC. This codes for CASSMGTGGSYEQYF.

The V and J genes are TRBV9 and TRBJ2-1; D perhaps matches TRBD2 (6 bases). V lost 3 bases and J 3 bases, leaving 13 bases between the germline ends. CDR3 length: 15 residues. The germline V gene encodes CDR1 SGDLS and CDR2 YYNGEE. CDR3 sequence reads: CASSARLGNYNEQFF. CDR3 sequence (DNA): TGTGCCAGCAGCGCCCGACTAGGGAACTACAATGAGCAGTTCTTC.

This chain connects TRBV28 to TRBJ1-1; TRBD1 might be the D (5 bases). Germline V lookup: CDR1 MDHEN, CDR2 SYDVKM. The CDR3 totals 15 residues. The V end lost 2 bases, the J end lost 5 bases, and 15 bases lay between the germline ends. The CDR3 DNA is TGTGCCAGCAGTTTAGTTAATTGGGGGGAGACTGAAGCTTTCTTT. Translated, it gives CASSLVNWGETEAFF.

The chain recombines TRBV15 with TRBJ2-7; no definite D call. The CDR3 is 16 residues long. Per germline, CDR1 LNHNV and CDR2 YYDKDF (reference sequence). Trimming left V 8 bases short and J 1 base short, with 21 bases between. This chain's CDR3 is CATSRKYNTLSYEQYF. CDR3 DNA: TGTGCCACCTCCAGAAAATATAATACACTATCCTACGAGCAGTACTTC.

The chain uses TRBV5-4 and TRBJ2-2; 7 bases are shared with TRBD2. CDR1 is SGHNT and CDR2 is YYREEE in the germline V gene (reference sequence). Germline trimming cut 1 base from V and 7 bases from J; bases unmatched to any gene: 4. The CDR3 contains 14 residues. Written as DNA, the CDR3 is TGTGCCAGCAGCTTGTGGGGGGGTGGCGGGGAGCTGTTTTTT. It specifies CASSLWGGGGELFF.

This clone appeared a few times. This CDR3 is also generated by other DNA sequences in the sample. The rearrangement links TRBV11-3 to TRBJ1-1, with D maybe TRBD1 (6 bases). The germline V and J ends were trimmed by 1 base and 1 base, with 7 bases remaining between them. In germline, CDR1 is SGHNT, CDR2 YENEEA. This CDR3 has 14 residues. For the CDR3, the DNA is TGTGCCAGCAGCTTAGCAGGGGAGAACACTGAAGCTTTCTTT. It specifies CASSLAGENTEAFF.

CDR3 sequence: CASSLGVGNEKLFF. The CDR3 DNA is TGCGCCAGCTCCCTGGGAGTAGGGAATGAAAAACTGTTTTTT. The chain joins TRBV5-1 to TRBJ1-4; D not certain. The CDR3 is 14 amino acids. V was cut by 7 bases and J by 5 bases, with 15 bases left in between. CDR1 SGHRS and CDR2 YFSETQ come from the germline V gene. The full variable domain, its missing parts supplied by reference TRBV5-1 and TRBJ1-4, is KAGVTQTPRYLIKTRGQQVTLSCSPISGHRSVSWYQQTPGQGLQFLFEYFSETQRNKGNFPGRFSGRQFSNSRSEMNVSTLELGDSALYLCASSLGVGNEKLFFGSGTQLSVL.

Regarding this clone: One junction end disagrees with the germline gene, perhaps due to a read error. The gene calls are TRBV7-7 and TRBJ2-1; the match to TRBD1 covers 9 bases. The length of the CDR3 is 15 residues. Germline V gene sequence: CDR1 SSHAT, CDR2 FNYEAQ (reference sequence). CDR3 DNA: TGTGCTAGCAGCTTACAGGGGGCTGGCTACAATGAGCAGTTCTTC. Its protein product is CASSLQGAGYNEQFF.

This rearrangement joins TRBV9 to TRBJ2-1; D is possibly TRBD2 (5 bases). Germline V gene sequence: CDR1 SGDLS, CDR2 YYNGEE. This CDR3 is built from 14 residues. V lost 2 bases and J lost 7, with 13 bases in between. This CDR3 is CASSVETPGNEQFF. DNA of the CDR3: TGTGCCAGCAGCGTTGAAACTCCGGGGAATGAGCAGTTCTTC. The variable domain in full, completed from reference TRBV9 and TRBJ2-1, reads DSGVTQTPKHLITATGQRVTLRCSPRSGDLSVYWYQQSLDQGLQFLIQYYNGEERAKGNILERFSAQQFPDLHSELNLSSLELGDSALYFCASSVETPGNEQFFGPGTRLTVL.

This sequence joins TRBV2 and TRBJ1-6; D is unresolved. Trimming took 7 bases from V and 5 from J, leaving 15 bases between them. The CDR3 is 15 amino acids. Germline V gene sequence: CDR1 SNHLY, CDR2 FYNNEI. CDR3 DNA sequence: TGTGCCAGCAAAGTCCTACTGTCGGATAATTCACCCCTCCACTTT. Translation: CASKVLLSDNSPLHF.

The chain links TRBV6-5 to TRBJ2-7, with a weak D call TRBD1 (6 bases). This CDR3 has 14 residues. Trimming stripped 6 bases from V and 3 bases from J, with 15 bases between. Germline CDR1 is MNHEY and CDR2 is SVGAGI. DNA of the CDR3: TGTGCCAGCAGCAGATCGACAGGAATCTACGAGCAGTACTTC. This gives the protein CASSRSTGIYEQYF.